This TCR beta chain is drawn from a study of vaccination and CD4 T cells after COVID-19. Treatment reported: roughly 11-day PBMC culture with coronavirus spike peptide pools or control peptides (ViraFEST assay). This clonotype was recorded a few times. The antigen is unknown. Sequencing of the DNA from cultured CD4+ T cells was carried out with the Oncomine TCR Beta short-read assay. MiXCR was run by TCRdb on the PCR reads, yielding one entry per CDR3 protein. The data contain about 14,000 distinct CDR3 sequences, 52% of them seen just once; the ten biggest clones take up around 8.7%. The TCR originated in a human donor who had recovered from COVID-19. Sequenced sample: CD4+ T cells from blood, cultured in vitro.

The CDR3 bases are TGTGCCAGCAGCTCCTACAAGGACAGCTACGAGCAGTACTTC. Translation: CASSSYKDSYEQYF. The chain employs TRBV7-9 and TRBJ2-7; D perhaps matches TRBD1 (6 bases). V was cut by 4 bases and J by 3 bases, with 13 bases left in between. The germline V gene encodes CDR1 SEHNR and CDR2 FQNEAQ (reference sequence). The CDR3 contains 14 residues.